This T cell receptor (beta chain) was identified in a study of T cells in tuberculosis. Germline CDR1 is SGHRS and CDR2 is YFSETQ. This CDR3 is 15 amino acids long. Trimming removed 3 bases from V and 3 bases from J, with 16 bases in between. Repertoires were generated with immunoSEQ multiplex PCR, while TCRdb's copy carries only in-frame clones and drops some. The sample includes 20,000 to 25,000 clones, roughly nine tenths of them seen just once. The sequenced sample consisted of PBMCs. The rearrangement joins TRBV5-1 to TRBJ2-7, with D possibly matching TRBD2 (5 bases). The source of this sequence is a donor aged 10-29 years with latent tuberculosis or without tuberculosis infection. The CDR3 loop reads CASSYLARGSYEQYF. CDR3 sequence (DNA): TGCGCCAGCAGCTACTTGGCCCGGGGAAGCTACGAGCAGTACTTC.